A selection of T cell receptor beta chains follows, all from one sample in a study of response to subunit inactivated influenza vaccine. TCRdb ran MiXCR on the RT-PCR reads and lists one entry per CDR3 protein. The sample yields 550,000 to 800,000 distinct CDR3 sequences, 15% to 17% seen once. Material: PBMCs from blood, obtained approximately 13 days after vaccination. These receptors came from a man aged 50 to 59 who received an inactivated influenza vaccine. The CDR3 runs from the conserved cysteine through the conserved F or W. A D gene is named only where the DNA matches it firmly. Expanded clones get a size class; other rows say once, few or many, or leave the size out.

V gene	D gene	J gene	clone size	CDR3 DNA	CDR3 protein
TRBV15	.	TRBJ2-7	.	TGTGCCACCAGCAGAGCAGGGTTCGAGCAGTACTTC	CATSRAGFEQYF
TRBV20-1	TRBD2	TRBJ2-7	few	TGCAGTTACCAGCGGGATCCTCCTTCCTACGAGCAGTACTTC	CSYQRDPPSYEQYF
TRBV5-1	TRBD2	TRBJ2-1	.	TGCGCCAGCAGCTTGGAGGCTAGCGGGGGTCGTGAGCAGTTCTTC	CASSLEASGGREQFF
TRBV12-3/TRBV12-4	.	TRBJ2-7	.	TGTGCCAGCAGTACTCCGGGACCAAGCTTGAACGAGCAGTACTTC	CASSTPGPSLNEQYF
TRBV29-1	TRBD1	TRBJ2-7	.	TGCAGCGTTGAAGGGCCTTCAGGGGGCGTCGACAAGTACTTC	CSVEGPSGGVDKYF
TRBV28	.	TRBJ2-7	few	TGTGCCAGCAGTCCCCCAGGCCACCGGGGCTCCTACGAGCAGTACTTC	CASSPPGHRGSYEQYF
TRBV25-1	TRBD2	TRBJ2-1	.	TGTGCCAGCAGTGGACTAGCGGGAGGGCCGAGGGGGTACAATGAGCAGTTCTTC	CASSGLAGGPRGYNEQFF
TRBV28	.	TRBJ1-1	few	TGTGCCGCCACGAGGGGGGGCAGGTTAGCTTTCTTT	CAATRGGRLAFF
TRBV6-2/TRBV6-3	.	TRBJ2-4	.	TGTGCCAGCAGCCGCGGGGACGGACCAAAAAACATTCAGTACTTC	CASSRGDGPKNIQYF
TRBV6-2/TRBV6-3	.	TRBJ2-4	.	TGTGCCAGCAGTTACTCCCCCGGGGACATTCAGTACTTC	CASSYSPGDIQYF
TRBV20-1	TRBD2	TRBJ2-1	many	TGCAGTGCCTCCGGGACTAGCGGTTACAATGAGCAGTTCTTC	CSASGTSGYNEQFF
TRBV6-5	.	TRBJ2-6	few	TGTGCCAGCAGTTATGGGGGCAAAGGGGCCAACGTCCTGACTTTC	CASSYGGKGANVLTF
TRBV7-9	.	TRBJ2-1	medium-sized	TGTGCCAGCAGCTTACTTCAGAATAGCAATGAGCAGTTCTTC	CASSLLQNSNEQFF
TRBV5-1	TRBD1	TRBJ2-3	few	TGCGCCAGCAGCAGGGACAGCTCCAATACGGATACGCAGTATTTT	CASSRDSSNTDTQYF
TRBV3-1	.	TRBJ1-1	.	TGTGCCAGCAGCCAAGATGCGATTAGAACAGGGAAAGCTTTCTTT	CASSQDAIRTGKAFF
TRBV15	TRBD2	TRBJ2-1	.	TGTGCCACCAGCAGGGGGGTAGCGGGAGGCCGGGGTGAGCAGTTCTTC	CATSRGVAGGRGEQFF
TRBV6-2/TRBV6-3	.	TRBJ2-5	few	TGTGCCAGCACTAGGGACAACCAAGAGACCCAGTACTTC	CASTRDNQETQYF
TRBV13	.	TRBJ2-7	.	TGTGCCAGCAGCCTTGGTGGGTTACCCCCCTACGAGCAGTACTTC	CASSLGGLPPYEQYF
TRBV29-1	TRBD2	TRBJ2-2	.	TGCAGCGCCGGTAGCGGGGCCGGGGAGCTGTTTTTT	CSAGSGAGELFF
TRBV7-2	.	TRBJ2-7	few	TGTGCCAGTTCAGTGGCAGGGCCTGCCTACGAGCAGTACTTC	CASSVAGPAYEQYF
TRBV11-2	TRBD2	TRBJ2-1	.	TGTGCCAGCAGCCCCGAGGGAGGGTACCAAATATTTTCCTACAATGAGCAGTTCTTC	CASSPEGGYQIFSYNEQFF
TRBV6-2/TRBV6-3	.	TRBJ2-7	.	TGTGCCAGCAGCGATACCCTCGAAGCCTACGAGCAGTACTTC	CASSDTLEAYEQYF